This TCR beta chain was identified during a study of blood T cells in healthy people across ages. Whole-study results and caveats: Correlation between TCR beta diversity and naive T cell percentage was strong.

The donors, all healthy, were Caucasians living in Russia, aged about 6 to 95. V lost 0 bases and J lost 11, with 23 bases in between. The CDR3 is 16 residues long. Germline V gene data show CDR1 as SGHKS and CDR2 as YYEKEE (reference sequence). Sample-barcoded 5' priming and a J-beta primer mix drove a second PCR of 7 to 11 cycles. A tag from a template-switch adaptor with 12 random nucleotides marked each cDNA molecule. TCRdb passed the 5' RACE reads through MiXCR, listing each CDR3 protein once. This table holds about 1.5 million distinct CDR3 sequences, roughly 43% found once. A remark on this clonotype: No antigen is known for it.

The V gene is TRBV5-5, the J gene TRBJ2-5, with a tentative D call TRBD2 (5 bases). The receptor was isolated from a woman younger than 30 in good health. Sequenced sample: blood. CDR3 in amino acids: CASSLDANVVRAEQYF. DNA of the CDR3: TGTGCCAGCAGCTTGGATGCCAACGTTGTGAGGGCTGAGCAGTACTTC.